The text below deals with one T cell receptor (beta chain). Its antigen is as yet unknown. The donors, healthy adults who were HIV-negative, had experienced no recent acute infections or vaccinations. Genomic DNA came from about 95 million PBMCs in unsorted samples. Repertoires were generated with immunoSEQ multiplex PCR, while TCRdb's copy carries only in-frame clones and drops some. This repertoire shows roughly 480,000 clones, less than 80% found once; its top ten account for 10% to 15%. This sample was included in a study of shared clonotypes between healthy human individuals. Study at large: Aged between 18 and 49, the donors were a couple of women and a few men.

Germline CDR1 reads GTSNPN; CDR2 reads SVGIG (reference sequence). CDR3 size: 11 residues. Points from the study as a whole: Tissue TCR repertoires likely differ from these blood-only repertoires.

This chain uses TRBV30 with TRBJ1-2, with 9 bases lining up with TRBD1. The sample consisted of PBMCs. This TCR was recovered from a woman between 40 and 50 years old in good health. Some clones in this sample may be carry-over from other donors' samples. The CDR3 bases are TGTGCTTTTTACAGGGGGCCTGGCTACACCTTC. It yields the protein CAFYRGPGYTF.